Following are 22 T cell receptor beta chains from one sample sequenced in a study of T cell changes during pregnancy in multiple sclerosis. Libraries were prepared by immunoSEQ multiplex PCR; TCRdb keeps only in-frame clonotypes and omits some of them. The top ten hold 0.58% of the sample, which has approximately 69,000 clones, less than 95% seen once. The sample in question was peripheral blood, obtained in the third trimester of pregnancy. All receptors come from a female donor with multiple sclerosis, enrolled in a pregnancy study.

The chain is built from TRBV2 and TRBJ1-6; tentative D call: TRBD1 (5 bases). Trimming removed 6 bases at V and 6 bases at J, with 9 bases between. Looked up from germline, CDR1 is SNHLY and CDR2 is FYNNEI. The CDR3 is 13 amino acids. CDR3 residues: CASRADSNSPLHF. CDR3 DNA: TGTGCCAGCAGGGCCGACAGTAATTCACCCCTCCACTTT.

V and J are TRBV2 and TRBJ2-5; 9 nucleotides line up with TRBD2. Germline CDR1 and CDR2: SNHLY and FYNNEI. The length of the CDR3 is 15 residues. V dropped 2 bases and J dropped 4; count of bases not matched to a gene: 5. This chain's CDR3 is CASSERLAGTETQYF. The CDR3 bases are TGTGCCAGCAGTGAACGGCTAGCGGGGACAGAGACCCAGTACTTC.

This clone has only one observation. J is TRBJ1-1 and V is TRBV19, with 8 bases matching TRBD1. The V gene's germline CDR1 is LNHDA and CDR2 SQIVND (reference sequence). The CDR3 extends over 16 amino acids. V shed 4 bases and J 2 bases; nucleotides not matched to a gene: 9. CDR3 loop: CASSTPSTGANTEAFF. In nucleotides, the CDR3 is TGTGCCAGTAGTACCCCTTCGACAGGGGCTAACACTGAAGCTTTCTTT.

The chain carries TRBV25-1 and TRBJ1-1; D possibly corresponds to TRBD1 (6 bases). V lost 1 base and J lost 6, with 12 bases in between. The CDR3 runs 14 residues. Per germline, CDR1 MGHDK and CDR2 SYGVNS. CDR3 protein: CASSEWGTRAEAFF. Written as DNA, the CDR3 is TGTGCCAGCAGTGAATGGGGGACACGCGCTGAAGCTTTCTTT.

The V and J genes are TRBV4-2 and TRBJ1-5; D not resolved. The CDR3 is 15 residues long. In germline, CDR1 is LGHNA, CDR2 YNFKEQ. V dropped 0 bases and J dropped 0 bases, with 6 bases sitting between them. As DNA, the CDR3 is TGTGCCAGCAGCCAAGACAGGTATAGCAATCAGCCCCAGCATTTT. Protein: CASSQDRYSNQPQHF.

As DNA, the CDR3 is TGCAGCGTCCGAGTTAGGGGCGACACTGAAGCTTTCTTT. It specifies CSVRVRGDTEAFF. The chain uses TRBV29-1 and TRBJ1-1, with D perhaps matching TRBD1 (5 bases). V was trimmed by 6 bases and J by 3 bases, leaving 14 bases between them. The CDR3 runs to 13 residues. Germline CDR1 is SQVTM and CDR2 is ANQGSEA.

This clone was counted once. This rearrangement joins TRBV30 to TRBJ1-2; D gene ambiguous. Trimming cost V 3 bases and J 8 bases, with 16 bases left between them. The CDR3 spans 13 residues. The germline gives CDR1 GTSNPN, CDR2 SVGIG (reference sequence). CDR3: CAWRRWRPRGYTF. CDR3 in DNA: TGTGCCTGGAGGAGGTGGAGGCCTCGGGGCTACACCTTC.

The V call is TRBV4-1, the J call TRBJ1-2, with 7 bases fitting TRBD1. The CDR3 has 16 amino acids. CDR1 and CDR2 from the germline V gene are MGHRA and YSYEKL. V was clipped by 0 bases and J by 6 bases; unmatched bases: 10. CDR3 DNA: TGCGCCAGCAGCCAAGAACCCGTGGGGGACAGCAATGGCTACACCTTC. Translating it yields CASSQEPVGDSNGYTF.

V gene TRBV9 combines with J gene TRBJ2-1; D is undetermined. V was clipped by 5 bases and J by 5 bases, with 5 bases between them. The germline CDR1 and CDR2 sequences are SGDLS and YYNGEE. This CDR3 has 11 residues. CDR3 in amino acids: CASSIDNEQFF. CDR3 DNA sequence: TGTGCCAGCAGTATTGACAATGAGCAGTTCTTC.

The CDR3 DNA is TGTGCCAGCAGCTTTGGAACAGGGGATGGCTACACCTTC. This translates into CASSFGTGDGYTF. The chain recombines TRBV7-9 with TRBJ1-2; 7 bases are shared with TRBD1. This CDR3 comprises 13 residues. Germline V gives CDR1 SEHNR, CDR2 FQNEAQ (reference sequence). J was trimmed by 6 bases and V by 3 bases; bases with no gene match: 4.

The chain uses TRBV6-5 and TRBJ1-2; 12 bases are a match to TRBD1. After removal of 6 bases from V and 6 bases from J, the junction contained 8 bases not matched to a gene. The CDR3 runs 15 residues. Per germline, CDR1 MNHEY and CDR2 SVGAGI. The CDR3 DNA reads as TGTGCCAGCAGATCCGCCGGGACAGGGGGCAATGGCTACACCTTC. Translated: CASRSAGTGGNGYTF.

The J gene is TRBJ1-2, the V gene TRBV11-2; TRBD1 might be the D (5 bases). CDR1 and CDR2 from the germline V gene are SGHAT and FQNNGV. Deletions cut 4 bases from V and 2 bases from J, with 11 bases between. This CDR3 spans 14 amino acids. The CDR3 DNA sequence: TGTGCCAGCAGCTACGCGGGGGGGAACTATGGCTACACCTTC. It is translated as CASSYAGGNYGYTF.

The genes are TRBV19 and TRBJ1-5, with TRBD1 matching over 8 bases. CDR3 length: 17 amino acids. Germline assignment: CDR1 LNHDA and CDR2 SQIVND (reference sequence). V shed 3 bases and J 2 bases; nucleotides not matched to a gene: 9. CDR3 coding DNA: TGTGCCAGTAGTATGGTCGGCAGGGGGCCGGGCAATCAGCCCCAGCATTTT. Translated: CASSMVGRGPGNQPQHF. The variable domain in full, completed from reference TRBV19 and TRBJ1-5, reads DGGITQSPKYLFRKEGQNVTLSCEQNLNHDAMYWYRQDPGQGLRLIYYSQIVNDFQKGDIAEGYSVSREKKESFPLTVTSAQKNPTAFYLCASSMVGRGPGNQPQHFGDGTRLSIL.

This clone was detected once. The V and J genes are TRBV10-3 and TRBJ2-2, with 7 bases identical to TRBD1. This CDR3 is built from 14 residues. Trimming cost V 6 bases and J 6 bases; bases outside gene matches: 7. Germline V gene data show CDR1 as ENHRY and CDR2 as SYGVKD. The CDR3 is CAIRIRGLSGELFF. The CDR3 coding sequence is TGTGCCATCAGGATTAGGGGGCTCTCCGGGGAGCTGTTTTTT.

V and J are TRBV6-6 and TRBJ1-4; tentative D call: TRBD1 (6 bases). V gave up 5 bases and J gave up 0 bases, with 7 bases separating them. CDR3 length: 14 residues. Germline CDR1 is MNHNY and CDR2 is SVGAGI (reference sequence). The CDR3 region has the DNA TGTGCCAGCAGTCCAGGGGCAACTAATGAAAAACTGTTTTTT. Its protein product is CASSPGATNEKLFF.

V and J are TRBV5-6 and TRBJ2-1; D call uncertain. Looked up from germline, CDR1 is SGHDT and CDR2 is YYEEEE. V lost 3 bases, J lost 0 bases, and 7 bases lay in between. This CDR3 is 14 amino acids long. CDR3 bases: TGTGCCAGCAGCTGGGCGAGCTCCTACAATGAGCAGTTCTTC. It yields the protein CASSWASSYNEQFF.

The V gene is TRBV5-4, the J gene TRBJ1-1; D may be TRBD1 (5 bases). Germline assignment: CDR1 SGHNT and CDR2 YYREEE (reference sequence). The CDR3 consists of 14 residues. Between the trimmed V and J ends, which lost 4 bases and 1 base, there was a span of 11 bases. The CDR3 loop reads CASSLDSRNTEAFF. The CDR3 nucleotides are TGTGCCAGCAGCCTTGACAGTAGGAACACTGAAGCTTTCTTT.

The V and J genes are TRBV19 and TRBJ2-3, with a possible D match to TRBD2 (7 bases). The CDR3 extends over 16 amino acids. The germline gives CDR1 LNHDA, CDR2 SQIVND (reference sequence). V was cut by 4 bases and J by 2 bases, with 16 bases left in between. The CDR3 spells CASSTPGGPYTDTQYF. The CDR3 DNA reads TGTGCCAGTAGTACCCCGGGGGGCCCGTACACAGATACGCAGTATTTT.

V is TRBV2 and J is TRBJ1-6; D might be TRBD1 (5 bases). Trimming shortened V by 3 bases and J by 11 bases, and 14 bases separated the two germline ends. The germline gives CDR1 SNHLY, CDR2 FYNNEI. This CDR3 is 14 amino acids long. In nucleotides, the CDR3 is TGTGCCAGCAGTGAGTCCCGGACAAGCACACCCCTCCACTTT. This sequence encodes CASSESRTSTPLHF.

The rearrangement uses TRBV19 and TRBJ2-5; perhaps TRBD2 as D (6 bases). This CDR3 contains 14 residues. The germline V and J ends were trimmed by 3 bases and 2 bases, with 10 bases remaining between them. In germline, CDR1 is LNHDA, CDR2 SQIVND (reference sequence). CDR3 loop: CASSMWGVQETQYF. For the CDR3, the DNA is TGTGCCAGTAGTATGTGGGGGGTACAAGAGACCCAGTACTTC.

V and J are TRBV11-1 and TRBJ1-4, with 9 bases fitting TRBD1. The CDR3 runs to 15 residues. With V trimmed by 5 bases and J by 6 bases, 7 bases remained unmatched. Germline CDR1 SGHAT, CDR2 FQDESV (reference sequence). CDR3 nucleotide sequence: TGTGCCAGCAGCCCTCCCGGGACAGGGTATGAAAAACTGTTTTTT. Translated: CASSPPGTGYEKLFF.

This clone was counted a single time. The V call is TRBV5-8, the J call TRBJ2-7; D is uncertain. Germline V gene lookup returns CDR1 SGHTS and CDR2 YDEGEE. V lost 0 bases to trimming and J lost 5 bases, with 15 bases between them. The CDR3 sequence is 15 residues long. The CDR3 is CASSLGSQAADEQYF. For the CDR3, the DNA is TGTGCCAGCAGCTTGGGGTCCCAGGCCGCTGACGAGCAGTACTTC.